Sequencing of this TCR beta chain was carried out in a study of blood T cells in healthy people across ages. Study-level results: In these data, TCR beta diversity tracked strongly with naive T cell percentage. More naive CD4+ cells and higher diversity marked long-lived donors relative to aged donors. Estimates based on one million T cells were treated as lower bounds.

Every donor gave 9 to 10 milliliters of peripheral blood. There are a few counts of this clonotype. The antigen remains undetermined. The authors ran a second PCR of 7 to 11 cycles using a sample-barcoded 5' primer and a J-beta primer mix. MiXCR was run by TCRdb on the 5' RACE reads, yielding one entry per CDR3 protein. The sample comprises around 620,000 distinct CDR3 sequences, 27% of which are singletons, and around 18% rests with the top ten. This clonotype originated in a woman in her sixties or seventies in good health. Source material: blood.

CDR3 in DNA: TGTGCCAGCGATGTACTTTCGAGCAATCCGAACTATGGCTACACCTTC. Amino acids: CASDVLSSNPNYGYTF. V gene TRBV7-9 combines with J gene TRBJ1-2; D remains ambiguous. The CDR3 has 16 amino acids. Between the trimmed V and J ends, which lost 8 bases and 2 bases, there was a span of 21 bases. CDR1 and CDR2 (germline): SEHNR, FQNEAQ (reference sequence).